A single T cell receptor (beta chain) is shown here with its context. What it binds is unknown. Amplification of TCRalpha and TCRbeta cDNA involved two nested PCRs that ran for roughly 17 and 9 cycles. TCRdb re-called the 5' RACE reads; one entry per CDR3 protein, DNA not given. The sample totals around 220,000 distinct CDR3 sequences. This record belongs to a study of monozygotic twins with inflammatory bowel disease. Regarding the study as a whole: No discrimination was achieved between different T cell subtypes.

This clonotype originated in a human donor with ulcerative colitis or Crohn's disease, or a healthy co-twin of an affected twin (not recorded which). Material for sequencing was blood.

The CDR3 is CASSARQGNEKLFF. The chain carries TRBV2 and TRBJ1-4; TCRdb calls TRBD1, which cannot be checked without DNA. Looked up from germline, CDR1 is SNHLY and CDR2 is FYNNEI. CDR3 length equals 14 residues.